This T cell receptor (beta chain) was found in a study of blood T cell repertoires in COVID-19. For the study at large: The United States, Italy and Spain supplied acute and convalescent COVID-19 samples.

The method was immunoSEQ multiplex PCR; TCRdb's version includes in-frame clones alone and lacks a portion of them. The sample includes a few hundred thousand clones, over 75% of them seen just once. Germline V gene sequence: CDR1 SQVTM, CDR2 ANQGSEA. Trimming shortened V by 5 bases and J by 3 bases, and 13 bases separated the two germline ends. This CDR3 is built from 13 residues. The V and J genes are TRBV29-1 and TRBJ1-2; D perhaps matches TRBD1 (5 bases). Sequenced input: peripheral blood. The receptor was derived from a woman aged 65 to 85 with acute or convalescent COVID-19. The CDR3 is CSVIGGRDYGYTF. CDR3 in DNA: TGCAGCGTTATCGGGGGACGGGACTATGGCTACACCTTC.